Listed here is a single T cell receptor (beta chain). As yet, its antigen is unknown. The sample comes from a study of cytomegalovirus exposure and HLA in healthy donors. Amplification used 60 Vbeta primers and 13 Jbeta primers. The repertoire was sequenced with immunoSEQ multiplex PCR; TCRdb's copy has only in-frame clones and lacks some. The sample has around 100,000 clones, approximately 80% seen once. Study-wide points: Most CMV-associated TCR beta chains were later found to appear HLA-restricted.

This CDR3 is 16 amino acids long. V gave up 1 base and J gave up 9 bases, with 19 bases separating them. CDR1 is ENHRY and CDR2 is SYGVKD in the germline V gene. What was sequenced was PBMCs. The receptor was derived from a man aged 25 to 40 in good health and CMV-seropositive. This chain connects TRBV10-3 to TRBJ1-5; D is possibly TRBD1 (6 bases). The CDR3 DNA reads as TGTGCCATCAGTGAGTGGGGAGGGGGGACTCCTCGGCCCCAGCATTTT. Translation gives CAISEWGGGTPRPQHF.